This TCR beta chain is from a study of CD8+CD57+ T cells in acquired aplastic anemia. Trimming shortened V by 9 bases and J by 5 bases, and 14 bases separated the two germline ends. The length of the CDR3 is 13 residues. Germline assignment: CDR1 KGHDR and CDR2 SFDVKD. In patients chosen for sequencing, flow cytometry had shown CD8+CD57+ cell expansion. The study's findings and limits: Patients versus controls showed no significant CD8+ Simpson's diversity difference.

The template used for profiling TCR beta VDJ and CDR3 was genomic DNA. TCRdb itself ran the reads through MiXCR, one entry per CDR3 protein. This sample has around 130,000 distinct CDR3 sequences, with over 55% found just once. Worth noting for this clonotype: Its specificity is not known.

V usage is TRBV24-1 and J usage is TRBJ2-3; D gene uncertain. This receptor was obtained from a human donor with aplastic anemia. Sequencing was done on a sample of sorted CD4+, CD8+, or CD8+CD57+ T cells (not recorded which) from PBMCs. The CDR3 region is CATPGRMRDTQYF. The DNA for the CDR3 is TGTGCCACCCCCGGTCGGATGCGAGATACGCAGTATTTT.